This T cell receptor (beta chain) was profiled in a study of shared clonotypes between healthy human individuals (dated by TCRdb to the early 2020s). About the full investigation: The cohort comprised two women and a few men aged 18 to 49 years. For each donor, three plates each were used for CD4 naive and CD4 memory, two plates were used for CD8 naive, and one plate was used for CD8 memory. The study deeply sequenced blood TCR repertoires of 5 or 6 healthy adults to estimate repertoire size and the extent of clonotype sharing between individuals. Different laboratories and diverse techniques were used to prepare libraries and sequence TCR repertoires, to increase sequencing depth and limit assay-specific biases. Each donor's leukapheresis produced roughly between about 0.8 and 10 billion PBMCs. Summary of the overall study and its limitations: Naive subsets generally had larger estimated clonotype richness than memory subsets did. Around 5.4% of naive CD4, roughly 3.6% of naive CD8, 2.3% of memory CD4, and about 0.4% of memory CD8 clonotypes were shared across a few donors. Sampling was restricted to blood, and TCR repertoires in tissues likely differ from the TCR repertoires found in blood. Pairwise subsampling led to the expectation that sequencing depth would affect the degree of clonotype sharing among donors. Clonotypes shared by all four sorted-subset donors showed higher generation probabilities than non-shared clonotypes. Because the study included only a small number of donors, the genetic and exposure-history diversity represented was limited. Rarefaction of sorted-subset datasets indicated incomplete sequencing despite the large sequencing depth.

Using the deep immunoSEQ assay, TCR CDR3 regions were amplified from genomic DNA by multiplex PCR. For each cell subset, the extracted genomic DNA was distributed evenly across all wells of several immunoSEQ 96-well plates, and each plate served as one replicate. For sorted subsets, roughly 200 ng of genomic DNA, equivalent to 30,000 or so T cell genomes, went into each replicate PCR. Purified libraries were measured with a Qubit 3.0 fluorometer, size-checked on a Bioanalyzer 2100, and measured again with the KAPA Library Quantification kit. Every immunoSEQ 96-well plate was sequenced on a dedicated single-read 150-cycle Illumina NextSeq 550 flow cell. For the original study's pipeline: Because the immunoSEQ output held only junctional sequences and lacked quality scores, the filtering could not match the filtering applied to full-length reads. To assign V/J genes and CDR3, sequences were annotated against IMGT germline references using PyIR, a Python wrapper for IgBLAST v1.9. Reads were removed for weak V/J assignments (E-value above 1e-6), missing CDR3, stop codons, out-of-frame junctions, or ambiguous translated residues. V3J clonotypes were defined as sequences sharing an identical inferred V gene, J gene, and CDR3 amino acid sequence. The percentage overlap between two repertoires was calculated by dividing the number of shared unique clonotypes by the size of the smaller repertoire. Richness of each repertoire was evaluated using RTK rarefaction, the Chao1 estimator, and Recon v2.1 estimates of unobserved clonotypes. Generation probabilities were computed with OLGA for all TCRbeta clonotypes obtained by the gDNA method from a handful of donors. Drawn from immuneACCESS, this table holds only the in-frame rearrangements with V and J called that TCRdb kept. Clones are partly lost; checked studies trace under half to an unresolved V gene and leave the rest unexplained. Clonal size and the V and J genes are those of that table, whereas D and trimming came from the DNA. The sample includes a few million clones, with roughly 93% observed a single time. Around 1.7% of the sample goes to the ten largest clones.

Concerning this clone itself: Its recognized antigen is unknown. The input lacks base qualities; no much larger clone sits a single base away.

Trimming leaves V shorter by 5 bases and J shorter by 0 bases, with the junction holding 7 bases beyond the gene matches. The CDR3 contains 15 residues, cysteine and phenylalanine counted. Of the read, only the CDR3 DNA is kept; its 45 bases are in frame from base 1. For CDR1 and CDR2, the germline V gene (reference sequence) lists PRHDT and FYEKMQ. CD8 naive samples were CD45RO-negative cells positively selected for CCR7, giving a CD45RA+CCR7+ population that excluded TemRA cells. The donors were healthy, HIV-negative adults who had no recently reported acute infections or vaccinations. All donors were Caucasian adults living in Nashville, Tennessee, USA. Blood was obtained by leukapheresis, after which PBMCs were separated by Ficoll-Histopaque density gradient centrifugation and cryopreserved in liquid nitrogen vapor phase. Purity and quantity of every magnetically sorted T cell population were checked by analytical flow cytometry. Genomic DNA was isolated from each sorted fraction and quantified by UV absorbance on a Nanodrop 2000c.

The receptor chain draws on TRBV13 and TRBJ2-7, with 7 central nucleotides matching TRBD2. This clonotype was obtained from a man younger than 35 in good health. Some clones in this sample may be carry-over from other donors' samples. Sequences were obtained from naive CD8+ T cells from PBMCs. Per the publication, the cell subset or site label means: CD45RA+CCR7+. The CDR3: CASSHRAGNSYEQYF. In nucleotide form, the sequence is TGTGCCAGCAGCCATCGAGCGGGAAACTCCTACGAGCAGTACTTC.